This T cell receptor (beta chain) was identified in a study of shared clonotypes between healthy human individuals. The data were produced by immunoSEQ multiplex PCR, yet TCRdb's version contains in-frame clones alone and is incomplete. Of around 2,000,000 clones in the sample, over 85% were seen once. Trimming removed 1 base from V and 7 bases from J, with 11 bases in between. Looked up from germline, CDR1 is MGHDK and CDR2 is SYGVNS. The CDR3 contains 14 residues. Naive-designated CD8 cells lacked CD45RO, were positively enriched for CCR7, and omitted terminally differentiated effector memory CD45RA+ cells. Study observations and caveats: What naive subsets generally showed was a larger estimated richness than memory subsets showed.

Worth noting for this clone: Its specificity is unknown.

The specimen sequenced was naive CD8+ T cells sorted from blood. The clonotype comes from a man younger than 35 in good health. The rearrangement links TRBV25-1 to TRBJ2-1, with D perhaps matching TRBD1 (7 bases). The CDR3 here is CASSEWDSGNEQFF. CDR3 sequence (DNA): TGTGCCAGCAGTGAATGGGACAGCGGGAATGAGCAGTTCTTC.